The 20 T cell receptor beta chains below come from one sample, sequenced in a study of tumour-infiltrating T cells in Burkitt lymphoma. Only in-frame clones appear in the TCRdb table, and some are missing; sequencing was by immunoSEQ multiplex PCR. Here the sample spans 2,000 to 2,500 clones, about two thirds being singletons. Sequenced sample: tumor tissue. These receptors all come from a human donor with diffuse large B-cell lymphoma.

This clone came up a few times. The gene calls are TRBV7-9 and TRBJ2-3; tentative D call: TRBD2 (5 bases). CDR1 is SEHNR and CDR2 is FQNEAQ in the germline V gene (reference sequence). This CDR3 is 14 amino acids long. Trimming left V 1 base short and J 6 bases short, with 11 bases between. CDR3 region: CASSLGGAGDTQYF. The CDR3 DNA is TGTGCCAGCAGCTTAGGGGGAGCCGGGGATACGCAGTATTTT.

The V call is TRBV5-5, the J call TRBJ1-2; 10 positions agree with TRBD1. J lost 8 bases, V lost 0 bases, and 7 bases had no gene match. Germline values: CDR1 SGHKS, CDR2 YYEKEE (reference sequence). This CDR3 comprises 15 residues. CDR3 DNA: TGTGCCAGCAGCTTGGATAGGACAGGGGGATGGGGCTACACCTTC. It encodes CASSLDRTGGWGYTF.

The rearrangement uses TRBV2 and TRBJ2-2, with 8 bases that match TRBD1. Germline trimming cut 7 bases from V and 0 bases from J; bases unmatched to any gene: 4. This CDR3 has 15 amino acids. Germline V gene sequence: CDR1 SNHLY, CDR2 FYNNEI. CDR3: CASTGTGANTGELFF. Written as DNA, the CDR3 is TGTGCCAGCACCGGGACAGGAGCGAACACCGGGGAGCTGTTTTTT.

V and J are TRBV10-3 and TRBJ2-3; perhaps TRBD2 as D (6 bases). The germline V gene has CDR1 ENHRY and CDR2 SYGVKD. V was trimmed by 5 bases and J by 5 bases, leaving 11 bases between them. The CDR3 consists of 13 residues. CDR3 DNA: TGTGCCATCAGTCGGGAGATGAGAGATACGCAGTATTTT. Translating it yields CAISREMRDTQYF.

The chain uses TRBV5-5 and TRBJ1-2; D is unclear. Germline V CDR1 and CDR2: SGHKS, YYEKEE (reference sequence). Trimming removed 1 base at V and 7 bases at J, with 5 bases between. This CDR3 has 11 amino acids. The CDR3 coding sequence is TGTGCCAGCAGCTTGTTGGCTGGCTACACCTTC. This encodes CASSLLAGYTF.

V gene TRBV2 combines with J gene TRBJ2-3; 9 bases are a match to TRBD2. The CDR3 runs 14 residues. CDR1 SNHLY and CDR2 FYNNEI come from the germline V gene. The V and J ends lost 5 bases and 1 base, in that order; junction bases with no gene match: 1. The CDR3 nucleotides read TGTGCCAGCAGTAGACTAGCGGGCACAGATACGCAGTATTTT. Residues: CASSRLAGTDTQYF.

The chain combines TRBV28 with TRBJ2-1; D tentatively reads TRBD1 or TRBD2 (5 bases each). From germline, CDR1 is MDHEN and CDR2 SYDVKM. V was shortened by 3 bases and J by 3 bases, with 15 bases between the two germline ends. The CDR3 runs to 16 residues. Written as DNA, the CDR3 is TGTGCCAGCAGTTTCTTCCGGGGCAAGGACTACAATGAGCAGTTCTTC. It translates to CASSFFRGKDYNEQFF.

J is TRBJ2-3 and V is TRBV5-4, with D possibly TRBD1 on 6 matching bases. The CDR3 runs 14 residues. The V and J ends lost 0 bases and 3 bases respectively, with 8 bases between them. The germline V gene has CDR1 SGHNT and CDR2 YYREEE (reference sequence). The CDR3 DNA follows: TGTGCCAGCAGCTTGGGGGGGCTTACAGATACGCAGTATTTT. Its translation is CASSLGGLTDTQYF.

This clone showed up just once. The gene calls are TRBV6-5 and TRBJ2-1; D may be TRBD2 (6 bases). CDR1 MNHEY and CDR2 SVGAGI come from the germline V gene. V lost 4 bases, J lost 7 bases, and 11 bases lay in between. The CDR3 extends over 13 amino acids. The CDR3 protein is CASSSTGGNEQFF. The CDR3 DNA reads TGTGCCAGCAGTTCCACCGGGGGAAATGAGCAGTTCTTC.

This chain links TRBV29-1 with TRBJ1-1; D unclear. CDR1 and CDR2 from the germline V gene are SQVTM and ANQGSEA. Trimming cost V 2 bases and J 4 bases, with 8 bases left between them. This CDR3 region has 12 residues. The DNA of the CDR3 is TGCAGCGTTGAACTCCCGGCCACTGAAGCTTTCTTT. This sequence encodes CSVELPATEAFF.

A few counts support this clone. The chain is built from TRBV28 and TRBJ2-2; no definite D call. Between the trimmed V and J ends, which lost 5 bases and 4 bases, there was a span of 14 bases. CDR3 length equals 15 residues. Germline CDR1 and CDR2: MDHEN and SYDVKM. The CDR3 region is CASSPPRTTTGELFF. CDR3 coding DNA: TGTGCCAGCAGTCCACCCCGGACGACCACCGGGGAGCTGTTTTTT.

This clone has a handful of counts. The V gene is TRBV6-1, the J gene TRBJ1-1; D remains ambiguous. Trimming shortened V by 2 bases and J by 2 bases, and 6 bases separated the two germline ends. The CDR3 is 13 amino acids. Looked up from germline, CDR1 is MNHNS and CDR2 is SASEGT. The CDR3 DNA follows: TGTGCCAGCAGTGAACAGCCTAACACTGAAGCTTTCTTT. Encoded protein: CASSEQPNTEAFF.

A single count supports this clone. CDR3 in DNA: TGTGCCAGCTCGCGGGGGGAGGCTGAAGCTTTCTTT. This gives the protein CASSRGEAEAFF. The rearrangement uses TRBV7-9 and TRBJ1-1, with D perhaps TRBD1 (5 bases). The CDR3 contains 12 residues. Looked up from germline, CDR1 is SEHNR and CDR2 is FQNEAQ (reference sequence). V lost 8 bases and J 6 bases, leaving 13 bases between the germline ends.

The genes are TRBV6-6 and TRBJ1-1; the D is unclear. Trimming stripped 5 bases from V and 3 bases from J, with 10 bases between. Germline CDR1 is MNHNY and CDR2 is SVGAGI (reference sequence). The CDR3 extends over 13 amino acids. DNA of the CDR3: TGTGCCAGCAGTAAAGACACGTACACTGAAGCTTTCTTT. This translates into CASSKDTYTEAFF.

The chain employs TRBV5-1 and TRBJ2-1, with D possibly matching TRBD2 (5 bases). CDR1 is SGHRS, CDR2 YFSETQ, per germline. Trimming shortened V by 0 bases and J by 7 bases, and 11 bases separated the two germline ends. This CDR3 region has 14 residues. The CDR3 nucleotides read TGCGCCAGCAGCTTGGAGGTTAGCGTGAATGAGCAGTTCTTC. Encoded protein: CASSLEVSVNEQFF. The full variable domain, completed using reference TRBV5-1 and TRBJ2-1, is KAGVTQTPRYLIKTRGQQVTLSCSPISGHRSVSWYQQTPGQGLQFLFEYFSETQRNKGNFPGRFSGRQFSNSRSEMNVSTLELGDSALYLCASSLEVSVNEQFFGPGTRLTVL.

About this clone: One end of the junction is discordant with germline, which a read error may explain. The same CDR3 is also encoded by other DNA sequences in this sample. The rearrangement joins TRBV6-5 to TRBJ1-5; D is undetermined. This CDR3 comprises 13 residues. In germline, CDR1 is MNHEY, CDR2 SVGAGI. The CDR3 region is CASSGGPQMPQHF. As DNA, the CDR3 is TGTGCCAGCAGCGGAGGCCCCCAAATGCCCCAGCACTTT.

The sample holds a few counts of this clone. The chain uses TRBV28 and TRBJ2-2; D remains unclear. The CDR3 extends over 14 amino acids. Trimming stripped 3 bases from V and 6 bases from J, with 11 bases between. CDR1 is MDHEN and CDR2 is SYDVKM in the germline V gene. CDR3 loop: CASSFPPRSGELFF. The CDR3 DNA reads as TGTGCCAGCAGTTTCCCCCCCCGATCCGGGGAGCTGTTTTTT.

The chain combines TRBV7-2 with TRBJ2-1; D may be TRBD2 (6 bases). CDR1 is SGHTA, CDR2 FQGNSA, per germline. This CDR3 has 15 residues. V lost 1 base and J 0 bases, leaving 7 bases between the germline ends. The DNA of the CDR3 is TGTGCCAGCAGCTTAGGCGGGAACTCCTACAATGAGCAGTTCTTC. Residues: CASSLGGNSYNEQFF.

V is TRBV19 and J is TRBJ1-1; weak D call: TRBD1 (6 bases). The ends were cut back, 7 bases at V and 5 bases at J, with 14 bases in the middle. Looked up from germline, CDR1 is LNHDA and CDR2 is SQIVND (reference sequence). The CDR3 contains 13 residues. The chain's CDR3 is CASKRGIRTEAFF. The CDR3 DNA is TGTGCCAGTAAAAGGGGGATTAGGACTGAAGCTTTCTTT.

This chain joins TRBV27 and TRBJ2-3; TRBD2 matches 10 bases. Germline lookup yields CDR1 MNHEY and CDR2 SMNVEV (reference sequence). The CDR3 is made up of 17 amino acids. Trimming cost V 7 bases and J 5 bases; bases outside gene matches: 15. The CDR3 region is CASTSSSGLAGEDTQYF. CDR3 DNA: TGTGCCAGCACCTCCTCATCCGGGCTAGCGGGAGAAGATACGCAGTATTTT.